The rows below give T cell receptor beta chains drawn from one sample of a study of OX40 agonist ivuxolimab in advanced cancers. Data came from immunoSEQ multiplex PCR; TCRdb stores just in-frame clones and leaves some out. Among some 45,000 clones listed, more than 70% were seen once. The sample here was CD4+ or CD8+ T cells sorted from blood, taken in a trial of the OX40 agonist ivuxolimab. The receptor source for this set is an adult with an advanced solid tumor such as melanoma, head and neck, liver or kidney cancer. The CDR3 runs from the conserved cysteine through the conserved F or W. Each record gives: J gene, D gene, clone size, V gene, CDR3 DNA, CDR3 protein. D genes are given only for firm matches. Part of the rows lack a size; the others show once, few, many or a class for expanded clones.

J: TRBJ1-1; D: TRBD1; size: few; V: TRBV7-3; DNA: TGTGCCAGCAGCTCCCAGGGGGGGAACAGTGAAGCTTTCTTT; CDR3: CASSSQGGNSEAFF
J: TRBJ1-3; D: TRBD1; size: once; V: TRBV6-1; DNA: TGTGCCAGCAGTGCTAACAGGGGCGCTGGAAACACCATATATTTT; CDR3: CASSANRGAGNTIYF
J: TRBJ2-5; D: NA; size: few; V: TRBV29-1; DNA: TGCAGCGTCGGCCAGCGACAAGAGACCCAGTACTTC; CDR3: CSVGQRQETQYF
J: TRBJ1-1; D: NA; size: NA; V: TRBV6-9; DNA: TGTGCCAGCAGTTACGGTCAGAACACTGAAGCTTTCTTT; CDR3: CASSYGQNTEAFF
J: TRBJ1-1; D: TRBD1; size: NA; V: TRBV28; DNA: TGTGCCAGCAGTCTGACGACAGGGGGATTTGCTGAAGCTTTCTTT; CDR3: CASSLTTGGFAEAFF
J: TRBJ1-3; D: NA; size: NA; V: TRBV6-1; DNA: TGTGCCACCTTGGGGGTTTACTCTGGAAACACCATATATTTT; CDR3: CATLGVYSGNTIYF
J: TRBJ2-1; D: TRBD2; size: NA; V: TRBV5-4; DNA: TGTGCCAGCAACCAACTAGCGGGAGTAGGAAATGAGCAGTTCTTC; CDR3: CASNQLAGVGNEQFF
J: TRBJ2-2; D: NA; size: NA; V: TRBV2; DNA: TGTGCCAGCAGAGCTGGGGTAGGGGACACCGGGGAGCTGTTTTTT; CDR3: CASRAGVGDTGELFF
J: TRBJ1-1; D: TRBD1; size: NA; V: TRBV6-5; DNA: TGTGCCAGCAGTAAAGGACAGGGCTGGAGCACTGAAGCTTTCTTT; CDR3: CASSKGQGWSTEAFF
J: TRBJ2-3; D: NA; size: NA; V: TRBV11-3; DNA: TGTGCCAGCAGCTTAACAGATACGCAGTATTTT; CDR3: CASSLTDTQYF
J: TRBJ1-1; D: NA; size: NA; V: TRBV18; DNA: TGTGCCAGCTCACCGATCGGGCAGGGCTTGAACACTGAAGCTTTCTTT; CDR3: CASSPIGQGLNTEAFF
J: TRBJ2-2; D: TRBD1; size: NA; V: TRBV5-1; DNA: TGCGCCAGCAGCTTGCGGCCGGGACAGGGGAACACCGGGGAGCTGTTTTTT; CDR3: CASSLRPGQGNTGELFF
J: TRBJ2-7; D: TRBD2; size: NA; V: TRBV10-3; DNA: TGTGCCATCAGTGACCAGACTAGCGGACGGGTCGAGCAGTACTTC; CDR3: CAISDQTSGRVEQYF
J: TRBJ2-7; D: NA; size: NA; V: TRBV27; DNA: TGTGCCAGCAGTTTGCGTCCAGGCTCCTACGAGCAGTACTTC; CDR3: CASSLRPGSYEQYF
J: TRBJ2-5; D: NA; size: NA; V: TRBV5-1; DNA: TGCGCCAGCAGCTCCGCTCAGGGGGGTTGGGAGACCCAGTACTTC; CDR3: CASSSAQGGWETQYF
J: TRBJ1-2; D: NA; size: NA; V: TRBV6-5; DNA: TGTGCCAGCAGTCTACACTCGCTTGGCGGCTATGGCTACACCTTC; CDR3: CASSLHSLGGYGYTF
J: TRBJ2-7; D: TRBD1; size: NA; V: TRBV29-1; DNA: TGCAGCATTCCATCGACAGGGGGATCCGAGCAGTACTTC; CDR3: CSIPSTGGSEQYF
J: TRBJ1-1; D: NA; size: few; V: TRBV7-3; DNA: TGTGCCAGCAGCTTAACGAGGAACACTGAAGCTTTCTTT; CDR3: CASSLTRNTEAFF
J: TRBJ1-5; D: NA; size: NA; V: TRBV2; DNA: TGTGCCAGCAGCCCCCACCGACAGTCCTATCAGCCCCAGCATTTT; CDR3: CASSPHRQSYQPQHF
J: TRBJ1-2; D: TRBD1; size: NA; V: TRBV28; DNA: TGTGCCACAACGACAGGGGGGAACTATGGCTACACCTTC; CDR3: CATTTGGNYGYTF
J: TRBJ2-2; D: TRBD1; size: NA; V: TRBV5-1; DNA: TGCGCCAGCAGACAGGGGGTCAACACCGGGGAGCTGTTTTTT; CDR3: CASRQGVNTGELFF
J: TRBJ2-1; D: TRBD2; size: NA; V: TRBV5-5; DNA: TGTGCCAGCAGCTTGCGACTAGCGGGTAGCTACAATGAGCAGTTCTTC; CDR3: CASSLRLAGSYNEQFF
J: TRBJ1-2; D: NA; size: few; V: TRBV29-1; DNA: TGCAGCGTTGACCCAACAGGGCCGCGCTCTAACTATGGCTACACCTTC; CDR3: CSVDPTGPRSNYGYTF
J: TRBJ2-7; D: NA; size: NA; V: TRBV30; DNA: TGTGCCTTTGGGATTCCTCTTGTCGAGCAGTACTTC; CDR3: CAFGIPLVEQYF
J: TRBJ1-5; D: NA; size: few; V: TRBV6-1; DNA: TGTGCCAGCAGTAGGTCGGACAGCTACAATCAGCCCCAGCATTTT; CDR3: CASSRSDSYNQPQHF
J: TRBJ2-7; D: NA; size: NA; V: TRBV19; DNA: TGTGCCAGTAGTAAGTTTGCGTCCCTAGGCTACGAGCAGTACTTC; CDR3: CASSKFASLGYEQYF
J: TRBJ2-1; D: NA; size: once; V: TRBV27; DNA: TGTGCCAGCAGGCCTAGCGCCAAAATGGGGAACAATGAGCAGTTCTTC; CDR3: CASRPSAKMGNNEQFF
J: TRBJ1-2; D: NA; size: NA; V: TRBV29-1; DNA: TGCAGCACATACAGGGGCTACACCTTC; CDR3: CSTYRGYTF
J: TRBJ2-1; D: NA; size: once; V: TRBV10-3; DNA: TGTGCCATCAGTGTTGCAGGTCGTGAGCAGTTCTTC; CDR3: CAISVAGREQFF
J: TRBJ2-1; D: TRBD1; size: NA; V: TRBV6-5; DNA: TGTGCCAGCCGATACCGGACAGGGGGCGCGAGTGAGCAGTTCTTC; CDR3: CASRYRTGGASEQFF
J: TRBJ2-7; D: TRBD2; size: few; V: TRBV6-1; DNA: TGTGCCAGCAGTCCGGGGGGGGGAACCTACGAGCAGTACTTC; CDR3: CASSPGGGTYEQYF
J: TRBJ2-2; D: NA; size: NA; V: TRBV19; DNA: TGTGCCAGTAGTATTAAAGGGAGAAGCACCGGGGAGCTGTTTTTT; CDR3: CASSIKGRSTGELFF
J: TRBJ2-6; D: NA; size: NA; V: TRBV11-2; DNA: TGTGCCAGCAGCTTAGTATTCAGGACAGTGATCTCTGGGGCCAACGTCCTGACTTTC; CDR3: CASSLVFRTVISGANVLTF
J: TRBJ1-2; D: TRBD1; size: NA; V: TRBV5-4; DNA: TGTGCCAGCAGCCCAAACACACAGGGGAGCGGCTACACCTTC; CDR3: CASSPNTQGSGYTF
J: TRBJ2-7; D: NA; size: NA; V: TRBV10-2; DNA: TGCGCCAGCAGTTTAACCCGGGACGGTCCCTACGAGCAGTACTTC; CDR3: CASSLTRDGPYEQYF
J: TRBJ2-7; D: NA; size: NA; V: TRBV28; DNA: TGTGCCAGCAGTATAACACGGAGGGAGCAGTACTTC; CDR3: CASSITRREQYF
J: TRBJ1-2; D: NA; size: NA; V: TRBV5-8; DNA: TGTGCCAGCAGCTTGTACCAGGGGAATGGCTACACCTTC; CDR3: CASSLYQGNGYTF
J: TRBJ2-3; D: TRBD2; size: NA; V: TRBV5-4; DNA: TGTGCCAGCAGCTTGGGACTAGCGGCGATTACTAGCACAGATACGCAGTATTTT; CDR3: CASSLGLAAITSTDTQYF
J: TRBJ2-2; D: TRBD1; size: NA; V: TRBV7-9; DNA: TGTGCCAGCAGCTTAGTTCAGGCAGGGGGCTTGTCGAACACCGGGGAGCTGTTTTTT; CDR3: CASSLVQAGGLSNTGELFF
J: TRBJ1-5; D: NA; size: NA; V: TRBV11-3; DNA: TGTGCCAGCAGCTTAAACGGCGAGCCCCAGCATTTT; CDR3: CASSLNGEPQHF
J: TRBJ1-1; D: NA; size: NA; V: TRBV7-8; DNA: TGTGCCAGCAGCCAAACAGGGCCGAACACTGAAGCTTTCTTT; CDR3: CASSQTGPNTEAFF
J: TRBJ2-7; D: TRBD1; size: once; V: TRBV19; DNA: TGTGCCAGTAGCCCAGGGGGATGGTCCTACGAGCAGTACTTC; CDR3: CASSPGGWSYEQYF
J: TRBJ2-4; D: NA; size: NA; V: TRBV6-4; DNA: TGTGCCAGCAGTGCTTTTTTAGGGGGTGCCCGGTACTTC; CDR3: CASSAFLGGARYF
J: TRBJ1-1; D: NA; size: NA; V: TRBV10-3; DNA: TGTGCCATCAGTGAGACAGCCAACACTGAAGCTTTCTTT; CDR3: CAISETANTEAFF
J: TRBJ2-3; D: TRBD2; size: once; V: TRBV10-3; DNA: TGTGCCATCAGCCGCCAGGGAGGGGATACGCAGTATTTT; CDR3: CAISRQGGDTQYF
J: TRBJ1-5; D: NA; size: NA; V: TRBV7-9; DNA: TGTGCCAGCAGCCCCGATTACAATCAGCCCCAGCATTTT; CDR3: CASSPDYNQPQHF
J: TRBJ1-1; D: TRBD1; size: NA; V: TRBV28; DNA: TGTGCCAGCCGGGACAGCACTGAAGCTTTCTTT; CDR3: CASRDSTEAFF
J: TRBJ1-5; D: TRBD1; size: few; V: TRBV28; DNA: TGTGCCAGCAGTTTATTAAAGACAGGGGGTCGGGGAAATCAGCCCCAGCATTTT; CDR3: CASSLLKTGGRGNQPQHF
J: TRBJ2-2; D: TRBD1; size: NA; V: TRBV7-8; DNA: TGTGCCAGCAGCTTACCAACCGGGACAGGGGGCTCCGGGGAGCTGTTTTTT; CDR3: CASSLPTGTGGSGELFF
J: TRBJ2-2; D: NA; size: NA; V: TRBV10-1; DNA: TGCGCCAGCAGTGACCGCGGAAGGAACACCGGGGAGCTGTTTTTT; CDR3: CASSDRGRNTGELFF